The rows below give T cell receptor beta chains drawn from one sample of a study of T cells expressing NK-cell markers. TCRdb re-called the 5' RACE reads and catalogs CDR3 proteins one per entry, DNA excluded. The sample yields about 260,000 distinct CDR3 sequences, of which the top ten take up around 4.2%. Sequenced material: blood T cells: a sorted CD56 or NKG2C T cell subset, CD4+ or CD8+ T cells, or bulk PBMC T cells (not recorded which). The receptor source for this set is a woman aged 18-70 years in good health. Each CDR3 is given with its conserved first and last residue. The order of the fields is J gene, V gene, CDR3 protein.

J: TRBJ1-2
V: TRBV12-3/TRBV12-4
CDR3: CASSRGGYGYTF

J: TRBJ2-2
V: TRBV12-3/TRBV12-4
CDR3: CASSRGQGNTGELFF

J: TRBJ2-1
V: TRBV7-2
CDR3: CASSFRGLAGGPQFF

J: TRBJ2-1
V: TRBV18
CDR3: CASPGTSHEQFF

J: TRBJ1-1
V: TRBV6-5
CDR3: CASSYGGRANTEAFF

J: TRBJ2-3
V: TRBV23-1
CDR3: CASSQSGGDGTDTQYF

J: TRBJ2-7
V: TRBV12-3/TRBV12-4
CDR3: CASSFRGGRNEQYF

J: TRBJ2-2
V: TRBV6-2/TRBV6-3
CDR3: CASSRTVLTGELFF

J: TRBJ2-7
V: TRBV7-2
CDR3: CASSLAGQGKGEQYF

J: TRBJ2-3
V: TRBV15
CDR3: CATSRDPLRDTQYF

J: TRBJ1-5
V: TRBV21-1
CDR3: CASSPHIRLSGNQPQHF

J: TRBJ2-1
V: TRBV20-1
CDR3: CSAPGTSGNEQFF

J: TRBJ2-1
V: TRBV19
CDR3: CASSRRGDSAAQSNEQFF

J: TRBJ2-5
V: TRBV5-1
CDR3: CASSETGKETQYF

J: TRBJ2-3
V: TRBV5-5
CDR3: CASSLAQVPDTQYF

J: TRBJ2-2
V: TRBV28
CDR3: CASRLYTGELFF

J: TRBJ2-1
V: TRBV11-1
CDR3: CASSPHFPSGRRRDNEQFF

J: TRBJ2-5
V: TRBV19
CDR3: CASRDQESQYF

J: TRBJ2-3
V: TRBV12-3/TRBV12-4
CDR3: CASNLGAIDTQYF

J: TRBJ1-3
V: TRBV29-1
CDR3: CSVDHPPGNTIYF

J: TRBJ2-1
V: TRBV12-3/TRBV12-4
CDR3: CASSLREGTYNEQFF

J: TRBJ1-1
V: TRBV3-1
CDR3: CASSQGGGYTEAFF

J: TRBJ1-1
V: TRBV20-1
CDR3: CSASVVLGNTEAFF

J: TRBJ1-6
V: TRBV14
CDR3: CASSLLDRGLVMDSPLHF

J: TRBJ1-2
V: TRBV5-1
CDR3: CASSLEGVYGYTF

J: TRBJ1-5
V: TRBV12-3/TRBV12-4
CDR3: CASSFGDTNQPQHF

J: TRBJ2-3
V: TRBV20-1
CDR3: CSAIGLAGVTDTQYF

J: TRBJ2-3
V: TRBV29-1
CDR3: CSVEELHIGDTQYF

J: TRBJ2-3
V: TRBV6-5
CDR3: CASSYTNPGQGPEQYF

J: TRBJ2-3
V: TRBV19
CDR3: CASSMPGTDTQYF

J: TRBJ1-2
V: TRBV15
CDR3: CATSRGGTGSDYGYTF

J: TRBJ1-2
V: TRBV3-1
CDR3: CASSYGRTGSYGYTF

J: TRBJ1-6
V: TRBV20-1
CDR3: CSATRQQSNSPLHF

J: TRBJ1-1
V: TRBV12-3/TRBV12-4
CDR3: CASSLVGGYTEAFF

J: TRBJ1-1
V: TRBV19
CDR3: CASSQGPPEAFF

J: TRBJ1-2
V: TRBV19
CDR3: CASSSRGNYGYTF

J: TRBJ1-1
V: TRBV18
CDR3: CASSMDRTNTEAFF

J: TRBJ2-1
V: TRBV27
CDR3: CASSLGRQGRHEQFF

J: TRBJ2-3
V: TRBV7-2
CDR3: CASSPTPTDTQYF

J: TRBJ1-1
V: TRBV28
CDR3: CASSLTGYMNTEAFF

J: TRBJ2-3
V: TRBV10-3
CDR3: CAITDSTDTQYF

J: TRBJ2-5
V: TRBV6-2/TRBV6-3
CDR3: CASRALAKETQYF

J: TRBJ2-2
V: TRBV6-2/TRBV6-3
CDR3: CASSHALNTGELFF

J: TRBJ2-3
V: TRBV7-9
CDR3: CASSLGAGGAGDTQYF

J: TRBJ2-2
V: TRBV6-1
CDR3: CASRAGQKNTGELFF

J: TRBJ2-6
V: TRBV5-4
CDR3: CASSLGASGSSGANVLTF